This TCR beta chain originates from a study of response to subunit inactivated influenza vaccine. Per germline, CDR1 LGHDT and CDR2 YNNKEL (reference sequence). V lost 3 bases to trimming and J lost 7 bases, with 13 bases between them. This CDR3 contains 14 residues. TCRdb reprocessed the RT-PCR reads via MiXCR and lists one record per CDR3 protein. The sample includes 500,000 to 700,000 distinct CDR3 sequences, approximately 22% of them seen just once. These data also featured in a second study, about T cells expressing NK-cell markers. That work contributes: TCR beta cDNA was made by 5'RACE template switching with UMIs. In the group of eight sequenced donors, seven were HCMV-seropositive and one was seronegative. Restriction of sorting to alpha-beta TCR T cells was accomplished in several experiments using an anti-gamma-delta TCR antibody.

The sequences come from CD4+ T cells sorted from PBMCs, collected 11 to 12 days after vaccination. The chain joins TRBV3-1 to TRBJ2-1; the D gene could be TRBD1 or TRBD2 (6 bases each). This clonotype was sampled from a man aged 45 to 65 who received an inactivated influenza vaccine. Written as DNA, the CDR3 is TGTGCCAGCAGCCAGAGGGGGGCCGGGAATGAGCAGTTCTTC. This encodes CASSQRGAGNEQFF.